The TCR beta chain described here comes from a study of tumor-infiltrating lymphocytes in localized non-small cell lung cancer. The study's findings and limits: No T-cell fraction difference was seen between IM1 and IM2 tumors. TCR sequencing covered a subset of patients with enough tissue.

Sequencing was performed with immunoSEQ multiplex PCR; in TCRdb, only in-frame clones are kept and a portion is missing. The sample carries about 3,400 clones, 79% recorded once. About this clone: Its matching antigen is unknown.

This sequence was found in a human donor with non-small cell lung cancer. The sample consisted of uninvolved lung tissue not adjacent to the tumor.

The CDR3 DNA reads TGTGCCAGTAGTCCCGGAGTAGTTGGGGCCTCAGATACGCAGTATTTT. This codes for CASSPGVVGASDTQYF. The rearrangement joins TRBV19 to TRBJ2-3; D may be TRBD1 (5 bases). CDR3 length: 16 residues. V was shortened by 5 bases and J by 4 bases, with 19 bases between the two germline ends. From germline, CDR1 is LNHDA and CDR2 SQIVND (reference sequence).